This TCR beta chain was obtained from a study of T cell responses to AZD1222 COVID-19 vaccine. Study-wide background: Second-dose intervals of approximately 4 or approximately 12 weeks were pooled. Study outcomes and limitations: Only 5 or 6 individuals given AZD1222 were seropositive at baseline. Among vaccine-associated CD4 TCRs, coverage spanned spike, with dominance at 160-218 and 743-854.

Trimming at V came to 5 bases and at J to 5 bases, leaving 7 bases not matched to a gene. This CDR3 is built from 15 residues. Germline V gene lookup returns CDR1 MDHEN and CDR2 SYDVKM. Only in-frame clones appear in the TCRdb table, and some are missing; sequencing was by immunoSEQ multiplex PCR. The repertoire has roughly 120,000 clones, 88% of them found once; the top ten carry 4.4%. On this clone: Its antigen remains unidentified.

The sequencing used peripheral blood, collected on day 0 of AZD1222 vaccination. This TCR came from an adult in good health. The rearrangement uses TRBV28 and TRBJ1-1; TRBD1 matches 11 bases. The chain's CDR3 is CASSPGTGGWTEAFF. CDR3 sequence (DNA): TGTGCCAGCAGTCCCGGGACAGGGGGTTGGACTGAAGCTTTCTTT.